This record looks at one T cell receptor beta chain sequence and its context. Clones were read by immunoSEQ multiplex PCR, and TCRdb kept only the in-frame ones, dropping some. Here the sample spans roughly 1,000,000 clones, around three quarters being singletons. These data are taken from a study of shared clonotypes between healthy human individuals. Study-wide context: Sampling drew on donors who were two women and three men aged 18 to 49. Donors had three CD4 naive, three CD4 memory, two CD8 naive and one CD8 memory plate apiece.

This CDR3 spans 14 amino acids. J gave up 5 bases and V 2 bases, and 5 bases lay outside the gene matches. Germline CDR1 reads LNHDA; CDR2 reads SQIVND (reference sequence). The chain recombines TRBV19 with TRBJ2-7, with TRBD1 matching 8 bases. Sequences were obtained from memory CD4+ T cells from PBMCs. Subset reported: CD45RA-negative fraction. The clonotype comes from a man aged 18 to 30 in good health. Some clones in this sample may be carry-over from other donors' samples. CDR3 sequence (DNA): TGTGCCAGTAGTATAAGACAGGGGTCGGACGAGCAGTACTTC. Translating gives CASSIRQGSDEQYF.